This T cell receptor (beta chain) emerged from a study of blood T cells in healthy people across ages. Study-level results: Age showed a roughly linear inverse relationship with TCR beta diversity per million T cells.

Together with a sample-barcoded 5' primer, a J-beta primer mix was included in a second PCR lasting roughly 6 to 12 cycles. Each cDNA molecule, via a template-switch adaptor with 12 random nucleotides, was tagged. From the 5' RACE reads, TCRdb called clonotypes with MiXCR, one entry per CDR3 protein. The sample has about 1.7 million distinct CDR3 sequences, 28% seen once; the top ten hold 6.5% to 8.5%. On this clonotype: Antigen unknown. Germline is not matched at one junction end, which may reflect a read error.

This CDR3 comprises 14 residues. The germline gives CDR1 KGHDR, CDR2 SFDVKD. This chain uses TRBV24-1 with TRBJ1-4, with D unclear. The sequenced material came from blood. This TCR was sampled from a woman aged 25 to 39 in good health. The chain's CDR3 is CATSDSRMNEELFF. CDR3 coding DNA: TGTGCCACCAGTGATTCCAGGATGAATGAAGAACTGTTTTTT.